Listed below are T cell receptor beta chains from one sample, sequenced in a study of T cell responses to AZD1222 COVID-19 vaccine. Produced via immunoSEQ multiplex PCR; TCRdb's table is partial and in-frame only. Of 150,000 to 200,000 clones in the sample, about 90% are singletons; the top ten hold more than 5%. Sequencing was performed on peripheral blood, taken on day 0 of AZD1222 vaccination. The receptors derive from an adult in good health. Each CDR3 is given with its conserved first and last residue. D genes are given only for firm matches. Some rows mark clone size as missing; the rest say once, few, many or name a class of expanded clone.

V: TRBV6-1; D: TRBD1; size: -; J: TRBJ1-1; CDR3: CASSDRPGTGMNTEAFF; DNA: TGTGCCAGCAGTGATCGTCCCGGGACAGGGATGAACACTGAAGCTTTCTTT
V: TRBV29-1; D: -; size: -; J: TRBJ1-6; CDR3: CSVRRDTANSPLHF; DNA: TGCAGCGTGCGCCGGGACACGGCGAATTCACCCCTCCACTTT
V: TRBV11-2; D: -; size: -; J: TRBJ2-3; CDR3: CASSYRTRGDTQYF; DNA: TGTGCCAGCAGCTACCGGACGCGCGGAGATACGCAGTATTTT
V: TRBV3-1/TRBV3-2; D: -; size: -; J: TRBJ1-5; CDR3: CASSQDFPGSNQPQHF; DNA: TGTGCCAGCAGCCAAGATTTTCCGGGAAGCAATCAGCCCCAGCATTTT
V: TRBV6-1; D: -; size: -; J: TRBJ1-2; CDR3: CASSEARGDYGYTF; DNA: TGTGCCAGCAGTGAAGCGCGCGGAGATTATGGCTACACCTTC
V: TRBV7-2; D: -; size: -; J: TRBJ1-5; CDR3: CASSLVIIDQPQHF; DNA: TGTGCCAGCAGCTTAGTTATTATCGATCAGCCCCAGCATTTT
V: TRBV28; D: -; size: once; J: TRBJ2-7; CDR3: CATSHGPRNEQYF; DNA: TGTGCCACCTCTCATGGCCCGAGAAACGAGCAGTACTTC
V: TRBV29-1; D: -; size: few; J: TRBJ1-1; CDR3: CSVEVSGFSTEAFF; DNA: TGCAGCGTTGAAGTTTCGGGATTCAGCACTGAAGCTTTCTTT
V: TRBV7-3; D: -; size: -; J: TRBJ2-3; CDR3: CASSSGLGITDTQYF; DNA: TGTGCCAGCAGCTCGGGCCTGGGGATTACAGATACGCAGTATTTT
V: TRBV6-2/TRBV6-3; D: TRBD2; size: -; J: TRBJ2-3; CDR3: CASSRLAGDRGDTQYF; DNA: TGTGCCAGCAGCAGACTAGCGGGGGACCGGGGCGATACGCAGTATTTT
V: TRBV5-4; D: -; size: -; J: TRBJ2-2; CDR3: CASSPNQATGELFF; DNA: TGTGCCAGCAGCCCGAATCAAGCCACCGGGGAGCTGTTTTTT
V: TRBV9; D: -; size: -; J: TRBJ2-2; CDR3: CASSVGQLTGELFF; DNA: TGTGCCAGCAGCGTAGGACAGCTCACCGGGGAGCTGTTTTTT
V: TRBV7-2; D: TRBD1; size: -; J: TRBJ2-5; CDR3: CASSLDGDRYETQYF; DNA: TGTGCCAGCAGCTTAGACGGGGACAGGTACGAGACCCAGTACTTC
V: TRBV5-1; D: -; size: -; J: TRBJ2-7; CDR3: CASSLRGDEQYF; DNA: TGCGCCAGCAGCTTGAGAGGAGACGAGCAGTACTTC
V: TRBV5-6; D: -; size: -; J: TRBJ1-6; CDR3: CASSLAGVWDSPLHF; DNA: TGTGCCAGCAGCTTAGCAGGGGTGTGGGATTCACCCCTCCACTTT
V: TRBV27; D: -; size: -; J: TRBJ2-2; CDR3: CASSLLGTANTGELFF; DNA: TGTGCCAGCAGTTTATTAGGGACGGCGAACACCGGGGAGCTGTTTTTT
V: TRBV5-5; D: TRBD1; size: many; J: TRBJ2-7; CDR3: CASSLVHRGSYEQYF; DNA: TGTGCCAGCAGCTTGGTACACAGGGGTTCCTACGAGCAGTACTTC
V: TRBV7-6; D: TRBD1; size: few; J: TRBJ2-7; CDR3: CASSPGQDSSYEQYF; DNA: TGTGCCAGCAGCCCTGGACAGGACAGCTCCTACGAGCAGTACTTC
V: TRBV27; D: -; size: -; J: TRBJ2-5; CDR3: CASSLGAWETQYF; DNA: TGTGCCAGCAGTTTAGGGGCGTGGGAGACCCAGTACTTC
V: TRBV23-1; D: TRBD1; size: -; J: TRBJ1-5; CDR3: CASSLGGQFNQPQHF; DNA: TGCGCCAGCAGTCTGGGGGGACAGTTCAATCAGCCCCAGCATTTT
V: TRBV9; D: TRBD1; size: -; J: TRBJ1-4; CDR3: CASSVGTGGGKLFF; DNA: TGTGCCAGCAGCGTAGGGACAGGGGGCGGGAAACTGTTTTTT
V: TRBV2; D: -; size: once; J: TRBJ1-1; CDR3: CASSEAGEDTEAFF; DNA: TGTGCCAGCAGTGAAGCGGGGGAGGATACTGAAGCTTTCTTT
V: TRBV3-1/TRBV3-2; D: -; size: few; J: TRBJ2-7; CDR3: CASSRQQSYEQYF; DNA: TGTGCCAGCAGCCGACAACAATCCTACGAGCAGTACTTC
V: TRBV27; D: -; size: -; J: TRBJ1-6; CDR3: CASSAGSYNSPLHF; DNA: TGTGCCAGCAGCGCTGGGTCCTATAATTCACCCCTCCACTTT
V: TRBV28; D: TRBD1; size: few; J: TRBJ1-6; CDR3: CASSWDRDVSPLHF; DNA: TGTGCCAGCAGTTGGGACAGGGATGTTTCACCCCTCCACTTT
V: TRBV5-1; D: -; size: -; J: TRBJ1-1; CDR3: CASSLGSGGTEAFF; DNA: TGCGCCAGCAGCTTGGGGTCCGGTGGCACTGAAGCTTTCTTT
V: TRBV3-1/TRBV3-2; D: -; size: -; J: TRBJ1-4; CDR3: CASSQCRRHSSTNEKLFF; DNA: TGTGCCAGCAGCCAATGCCGTCGGCACAGCTCAACTAATGAAAAACTGTTTTTT
V: TRBV5-1; D: TRBD1; size: -; J: TRBJ1-4; CDR3: CASSPQTGAGEKLFF; DNA: TGCGCCAGCAGCCCTCAGACAGGGGCAGGGGAAAAACTGTTTTTT
V: TRBV14; D: -; size: -; J: TRBJ1-2; CDR3: CASSQGQNYGYTF; DNA: TGTGCCAGCAGCCAAGGACAAAACTATGGCTACACCTTC
V: TRBV21-1; D: -; size: once; J: TRBJ2-1; CDR3: CASSEPSVSYNEQFF; DNA: TGTGCCAGCAGCGAACCTAGCGTATCCTACAATGAGCAGTTCTTC
V: TRBV4-2; D: -; size: -; J: TRBJ1-6; CDR3: CASSQEGSSNSPLHF; DNA: TGTGCCAGCAGCCAAGAGGGCAGCTCTAATTCACCCCTCCACTTT
V: TRBV19; D: TRBD1; size: -; J: TRBJ1-2; CDR3: CASSPPTTGNYGYTF; DNA: TGTGCCAGTAGTCCCCCAACGACAGGGAACTATGGCTACACCTTC
V: TRBV7-3; D: TRBD2; size: -; J: TRBJ2-1; CDR3: CASSSSGSKNEQFF; DNA: TGTGCCAGCAGCAGTAGCGGGAGTAAAAATGAGCAGTTCTTC
V: TRBV4-2; D: -; size: -; J: TRBJ1-4; CDR3: CASSQDPKRANEKLFF; DNA: TGTGCCAGCAGCCAAGATCCGAAGAGGGCTAATGAAAAACTGTTTTTT
V: TRBV7-2; D: -; size: -; J: TRBJ2-7; CDR3: CASSFPGSGQYF; DNA: TGTGCCAGCAGCTTTCCAGGATCGGGGCAGTACTTC
V: TRBV7-3; D: TRBD1; size: few; J: TRBJ1-1; CDR3: CASSTQGAGTEAFF; DNA: TGTGCCAGCAGCACACAGGGGGCCGGCACTGAAGCTTTCTTT
V: TRBV7-8; D: TRBD2; size: -; J: TRBJ2-3; CDR3: CASSYGLAGGPRPDTQYF; DNA: TGTGCCAGCAGCTACGGACTAGCGGGGGGGCCTCGTCCGGATACGCAGTATTTT
V: TRBV10-3; D: -; size: -; J: TRBJ2-5; CDR3: CAISPGWDGQETQYF; DNA: TGTGCCATCAGCCCCGGTTGGGACGGGCAAGAGACCCAGTACTTC
V: TRBV14; D: -; size: -; J: TRBJ2-2; CDR3: CASSRDGGPGELFF; DNA: TGTGCCAGCAGCCGAGATGGGGGTCCCGGGGAGCTGTTTTTT
V: TRBV4-2; D: -; size: -; J: TRBJ1-2; CDR3: CASSQDGAYGYTF; DNA: TGTGCCAGCAGCCAAGATGGGGCCTATGGCTACACCTTC
V: TRBV27; D: TRBD1; size: -; J: TRBJ1-6; CDR3: CASSLTAGGNSPLHF; DNA: TGTGCCAGCAGTTTAACGGCAGGGGGGAATTCACCCCTCCACTTT
V: TRBV18; D: -; size: -; J: TRBJ1-2; CDR3: CASSPQSRDPYGYTF; DNA: TGTGCCAGCTCACCCCAATCGAGGGATCCCTATGGCTACACCTTC
V: TRBV6-2/TRBV6-3; D: TRBD2; size: medium-sized; J: TRBJ2-7; CDR3: CASSYLAGFYEQYF; DNA: TGTGCCAGCAGTTACCTAGCGGGGTTCTACGAGCAGTACTTC
V: TRBV15; D: -; size: once; J: TRBJ2-1; CDR3: CATSRDGAASYNEQFF; DNA: TGTGCCACCAGCAGAGATGGAGCGGCCTCCTACAATGAGCAGTTCTTC
V: TRBV27; D: -; size: -; J: TRBJ1-3; CDR3: CASGLSPGNTIYF; DNA: TGTGCCAGCGGTCTGTCCCCTGGAAACACCATATATTTT
V: TRBV3-1/TRBV3-2; D: -; size: -; J: TRBJ1-4; CDR3: CASSQVAVEEKLFF; DNA: TGTGCCAGCAGCCAAGTCGCGGTTGAGGAAAAACTGTTTTTT
V: TRBV7-8; D: -; size: -; J: TRBJ1-2; CDR3: CASSLEPSNYGYTF; DNA: TGTGCCAGCAGCTTAGAGCCCAGTAACTATGGCTACACCTTC
V: TRBV27; D: TRBD1; size: -; J: TRBJ1-6; CDR3: CASSLSWTGDSPLHF; DNA: TGTGCCAGCAGTTTGTCCTGGACAGGGGACTCACCCCTCCACTTT
V: TRBV7-2; D: -; size: -; J: TRBJ2-5; CDR3: CASSLVGAETQYF; DNA: TGTGCCAGCAGCTTAGTGGGTGCAGAGACCCAGTACTTC
V: TRBV15; D: -; size: -; J: TRBJ1-5; CDR3: CATSRDISGVHQPQHF; DNA: TGTGCCACCAGCAGAGATATATCCGGGGTTCATCAGCCCCAGCATTTT
V: TRBV9; D: -; size: once; J: TRBJ2-2; CDR3: CASSVEVGANTGELFF; DNA: TGTGCCAGCAGCGTAGAGGTAGGAGCGAACACCGGGGAGCTGTTTTTT
V: TRBV4-2; D: TRBD2; size: -; J: TRBJ2-7; CDR3: CASSQDLSGAFRDEQYF; DNA: TGTGCCAGCAGCCAAGATCTTAGCGGGGCCTTCCGGGACGAGCAGTACTTC
V: TRBV3-1/TRBV3-2; D: TRBD2; size: -; J: TRBJ2-7; CDR3: CASSQAGGYEQYF; DNA: TGTGCCAGCAGCCAAGCGGGGGGCTACGAGCAGTACTTC
V: TRBV4-1; D: -; size: -; J: TRBJ1-2; CDR3: CASSQDSRVQLYGYTF; DNA: TGCGCCAGCAGCCAAGATTCAAGAGTACAGCTGTATGGCTACACCTTC